These T cell receptor beta chains were read from a single sample in a study of patients and donors after allogeneic stem cell transplantation. Each CDR3 protein gets one entry after TCRdb re-called the RT-PCR reads with MiXCR. The sample includes around 150,000 distinct CDR3 sequences, 30% of them seen just once. The sequencing input was blood, either unsorted or a sorted T cell fraction (not recorded which). These receptors all come from a human donor who was either an allogeneic HSCT recipient or a stem cell or donor lymphocyte infusion donor (not recorded which). It is not recorded whose cells these are; they may come from a transplant donor. CDR3s include the opening cysteine and the closing phenylalanine or tryptophan. Each record gives: V gene, J gene, D gene, clone size, CDR3 protein, CDR3 DNA. A D gene is named only where the DNA matches it firmly. Expanded clones get a size class; other rows say once, few or many, or leave the size out.

v_gene: TRBV20-1; j_gene: TRBJ2-7; d_gene: TRBD1; abundance: -; CDR3aa: CSAGGQGPYEQYF; CDR3nt: TGCAGTGCTGGGGGACAGGGCCCCTACGAGCAGTACTTC
v_gene: TRBV5-1; j_gene: TRBJ2-1; d_gene: TRBD2; abundance: -; CDR3aa: CASSLGLAGGPVEQFF; CDR3nt: TGCGCCAGCAGCTTGGGACTAGCGGGAGGGCCAGTTGAGCAGTTCTTC
v_gene: TRBV7-9; j_gene: TRBJ1-5; d_gene: TRBD1; abundance: many; CDR3aa: CASSSNLGTGSNQPQHF; CDR3nt: TGTGCCAGCAGCTCTAATCTCGGGACAGGCTCAAATCAGCCCCAGCATTTT
v_gene: TRBV10-3; j_gene: TRBJ2-7; d_gene: TRBD2; abundance: few; CDR3aa: CAISESQGLAGKYEQYF; CDR3nt: TGTGCCATCAGTGAGTCCCAGGGGCTAGCGGGAAAATACGAGCAGTACTTC
v_gene: TRBV5-1; j_gene: TRBJ1-2; d_gene: TRBD1; abundance: many; CDR3aa: CASSPGQGSGYTF; CDR3nt: TGCGCCAGCAGCCCGGGACAGGGAAGTGGCTACACCTTC
v_gene: TRBV29-1; j_gene: TRBJ2-3; d_gene: TRBD2; abundance: few; CDR3aa: CSIAGGADTQYF; CDR3nt: TGCAGTATAGCGGGAGGTGCAGATACGCAGTATTTT
v_gene: TRBV10-1; j_gene: TRBJ2-4; d_gene: -; abundance: -; CDR3aa: CASSEEQLKNIQYF; CDR3nt: TGCGCCAGCAGTGAGGAGCAGCTCAAAAACATTCAGTACTTC
v_gene: TRBV29-1; j_gene: TRBJ2-7; d_gene: -; abundance: few; CDR3aa: CSVGVGSHEQYF; CDR3nt: TGCAGCGTTGGTGTAGGGTCCCACGAGCAGTACTTC
v_gene: TRBV21-1; j_gene: TRBJ2-3; d_gene: -; abundance: -; CDR3aa: CASSKSRKREAQDYTDTQYF; CDR3nt: TGTGCCAGCAGCAAAAGCCGGAAGCGGGAGGCCCAAGATTACACAGATACGCAGTATTTT
v_gene: TRBV5-5; j_gene: TRBJ2-5; d_gene: TRBD1; abundance: -; CDR3aa: CASRPGQPQETQYF; CDR3nt: TGTGCCAGCAGGCCGGGACAGCCCCAAGAGACCCAGTACTTC
v_gene: TRBV4-1; j_gene: TRBJ1-5; d_gene: TRBD1; abundance: few; CDR3aa: CASSQGTGLQPQHF; CDR3nt: TGCGCCAGCAGCCAGGGGACAGGGCTGCAGCCCCAGCATTTT
v_gene: TRBV7-9; j_gene: TRBJ2-5; d_gene: TRBD2; abundance: few; CDR3aa: CASSFPGGGPPQYF; CDR3nt: TGTGCCAGCAGCTTCCCTGGGGGAGGGCCGCCCCAGTACTTC
v_gene: TRBV7-9; j_gene: TRBJ2-7; d_gene: TRBD2; abundance: -; CDR3aa: CASSHGTSGLYEQYF; CDR3nt: TGTGCCAGCAGCCACGGGACTAGCGGGCTCTACGAGCAGTACTTC
v_gene: TRBV5-1; j_gene: TRBJ2-7; d_gene: -; abundance: -; CDR3aa: CASSLAGPHEQYF; CDR3nt: TGCGCCAGCAGCTTGGCAGGGCCCCACGAGCAGTACTTC
v_gene: TRBV10-3; j_gene: TRBJ1-2; d_gene: TRBD1; abundance: many; CDR3aa: CAIRSPGQGRGYGYTF; CDR3nt: TGTGCCATCAGAAGTCCGGGACAGGGAAGAGGTTATGGCTACACCTTC
v_gene: TRBV6-2/TRBV6-3; j_gene: TRBJ2-1; d_gene: TRBD2; abundance: -; CDR3aa: CASSDYGRAADEQFF; CDR3nt: TGTGCCAGCAGTGATTACGGGAGGGCCGCCGATGAGCAGTTCTTC
v_gene: TRBV6-5; j_gene: TRBJ1-4; d_gene: -; abundance: few; CDR3aa: CASSYTRDEKLFF; CDR3nt: TGTGCCAGCAGTTACACACGGGATGAAAAACTGTTTTTT
v_gene: TRBV21-1; j_gene: TRBJ2-1; d_gene: -; abundance: -; CDR3aa: CASSIFTIAGGRVLEQFF; CDR3nt: TGTGCCAGCAGCATTTTCACCATAGCGGGAGGTCGTGTCCTTGAGCAGTTCTTC
v_gene: TRBV4-2; j_gene: TRBJ1-1; d_gene: TRBD1; abundance: few; CDR3aa: CASSQTGEGTEAFF; CDR3nt: TGTGCCAGCAGCCAGACAGGGGAGGGCACTGAAGCTTTCTTT
v_gene: TRBV7-9; j_gene: TRBJ2-1; d_gene: TRBD2; abundance: -; CDR3aa: CASSFGGSGSSYNEQFF; CDR3nt: TGTGCCAGCAGCTTTGGCGGTAGCGGGAGCTCCTACAATGAGCAGTTCTTC
v_gene: TRBV2; j_gene: TRBJ2-2; d_gene: -; abundance: few; CDR3aa: CASSIVFLAGELFF; CDR3nt: TGTGCCAGCAGTATTGTATTTTTAGCCGGGGAGCTGTTTTTT
v_gene: TRBV4-3; j_gene: TRBJ2-7; d_gene: TRBD1; abundance: few; CDR3aa: CASSQEHDRDYEQYF; CDR3nt: TGCGCCAGCAGCCAAGAACACGACAGGGATTACGAGCAGTACTTC
v_gene: TRBV12-3/TRBV12-4; j_gene: TRBJ1-2; d_gene: -; abundance: -; CDR3aa: CASSLKTQNYGYTF; CDR3nt: TGTGCCAGCAGCCTCAAGACCCAGAACTATGGCTACACCTTC
v_gene: TRBV9; j_gene: TRBJ2-3; d_gene: -; abundance: few; CDR3aa: CASSDTTTDTQYF; CDR3nt: TGTGCCAGCAGCGATACTACCACAGATACGCAGTATTTT
v_gene: TRBV6-5; j_gene: TRBJ2-3; d_gene: TRBD2; abundance: -; CDR3aa: CASSYSATSGSTDTQYF; CDR3nt: TGTGCCAGCAGTTACTCAGCAACTAGCGGGAGCACAGATACGCAGTATTTT
v_gene: TRBV7-2; j_gene: TRBJ2-3; d_gene: -; abundance: few; CDR3aa: CASSPLGTPTDTQYF; CDR3nt: TGTGCCAGCAGCCCACTTGGGACCCCTACAGATACGCAGTATTTT
v_gene: TRBV9; j_gene: TRBJ1-3; d_gene: TRBD1; abundance: -; CDR3aa: CASSVSTGVPGNTIYF; CDR3nt: TGTGCCAGCAGCGTGTCAACAGGGGTCCCTGGAAACACCATATATTTT
v_gene: TRBV20-1; j_gene: TRBJ1-5; d_gene: -; abundance: -; CDR3aa: CSARMLKNSNQPQHF; CDR3nt: TGCAGTGCTAGAATGCTCAAGAATAGCAATCAGCCCCAGCATTTT
v_gene: TRBV7-6; j_gene: TRBJ2-7; d_gene: TRBD2; abundance: -; CDR3aa: CASSLAAGDRYIWYEQYF; CDR3nt: TGTGCCAGCAGCTTAGCTGCGGGAGACAGATACATTTGGTACGAGCAGTACTTC
v_gene: TRBV5-1; j_gene: TRBJ2-1; d_gene: -; abundance: -; CDR3aa: CASSLEKGGNEQFF; CDR3nt: TGCGCCAGCAGCTTGGAGAAGGGCGGCAATGAGCAGTTCTTC
v_gene: TRBV20-1; j_gene: TRBJ1-5; d_gene: -; abundance: -; CDR3aa: CSARASTVNQPQHF; CDR3nt: TGCAGTGCTAGGGCATCGACAGTGAATCAGCCCCAGCATTTT
v_gene: TRBV5-6; j_gene: TRBJ2-7; d_gene: -; abundance: -; CDR3aa: CASSPRQAAYEQYF; CDR3nt: TGTGCCAGCAGCCCCCGACAGGCCGCCTACGAGCAGTACTTC
v_gene: TRBV12-5; j_gene: TRBJ2-5; d_gene: -; abundance: -; CDR3aa: CASGLVQEETQYF; CDR3nt: TGTGCTAGTGGGTTGGTTCAGGAAGAGACCCAGTACTTC
v_gene: TRBV12-2; j_gene: TRBJ2-7; d_gene: -; abundance: -; CDR3aa: CASRPPLGDMASYEQYF; CDR3nt: TGTGCAAGTCGCCCACCGCTGGGGGACATGGCCTCCTACGAGCAGTACTTC
v_gene: TRBV30; j_gene: TRBJ1-6; d_gene: TRBD1; abundance: -; CDR3aa: CAWSERGQGNSPLHF; CDR3nt: TGTGCCTGGAGCGAACGGGGACAGGGCAATTCACCCCTCCACTTT
v_gene: TRBV5-5; j_gene: TRBJ2-7; d_gene: -; abundance: once; CDR3aa: CASSLVGEAHEQYF; CDR3nt: TGTGCCAGCAGCTTGGTGGGGGAGGCCCACGAGCAGTACTTC
v_gene: TRBV12-3/TRBV12-4; j_gene: TRBJ2-7; d_gene: -; abundance: -; CDR3aa: CASSLGGPLSYEQYF; CDR3nt: TGTGCCAGCAGTTTGGGAGGCCCCCTCTCCTACGAGCAGTACTTC
v_gene: TRBV27; j_gene: TRBJ1-1; d_gene: -; abundance: -; CDR3aa: CASSLVPNTEAFF; CDR3nt: TGTGCCAGCAGTTTGGTTCCGAACACTGAAGCTTTCTTT
v_gene: TRBV28; j_gene: TRBJ2-7; d_gene: -; abundance: -; CDR3aa: CATEKSSYEQYF; CDR3nt: TGTGCCACCGAAAAGAGCTCCTACGAGCAGTACTTC
v_gene: TRBV27; j_gene: TRBJ1-5; d_gene: -; abundance: many; CDR3aa: CASRSIQGDQPQHF; CDR3nt: TGTGCCAGCAGGTCCATACAGGGAGATCAGCCCCAGCATTTT
v_gene: TRBV7-9; j_gene: TRBJ2-6; d_gene: -; abundance: -; CDR3aa: CASSHSGSGANVLTF; CDR3nt: TGTGCCAGCAGCCACAGTGGCTCTGGGGCCAACGTCCTGACTTTC
v_gene: TRBV20-1; j_gene: TRBJ1-5; d_gene: TRBD1; abundance: many; CDR3aa: CSANPTGSNQPQHF; CDR3nt: TGCAGTGCTAATCCGACAGGGAGCAATCAGCCCCAGCATTTT
v_gene: TRBV7-8; j_gene: TRBJ2-3; d_gene: TRBD2; abundance: -; CDR3aa: CASSKTSGGFTDTQYF; CDR3nt: TGTGCCAGCAGCAAGACTAGCGGGGGTTTCACAGATACGCAGTATTTT
v_gene: TRBV7-6; j_gene: TRBJ2-7; d_gene: -; abundance: few; CDR3aa: CASSSDLTYEQYF; CDR3nt: TGTGCCAGCAGCTCCGATTTGACCTACGAGCAGTACTTC
v_gene: TRBV6-1; j_gene: TRBJ1-2; d_gene: TRBD1; abundance: few; CDR3aa: CASSEALQGHGYTF; CDR3nt: TGTGCCAGCAGTGAAGCTCTACAGGGGCATGGCTACACCTTC
v_gene: TRBV6-1; j_gene: TRBJ2-7; d_gene: TRBD2; abundance: few; CDR3aa: CASSEWASGNYEQYF; CDR3nt: TGTGCCAGCAGTGAATGGGCTAGCGGGAACTACGAGCAGTACTTC
v_gene: TRBV9; j_gene: TRBJ2-3; d_gene: TRBD2; abundance: -; CDR3aa: CASSATSGEDTQYF; CDR3nt: TGTGCCAGCAGCGCGACTAGCGGAGAAGATACGCAGTATTTT
v_gene: TRBV4-3; j_gene: TRBJ2-4; d_gene: -; abundance: -; CDR3aa: CASSQEPAPELAKNIQYF; CDR3nt: TGCGCCAGCAGCCAAGAGCCAGCCCCAGAACTAGCCAAAAACATTCAGTACTTC
v_gene: TRBV29-1; j_gene: TRBJ1-3; d_gene: -; abundance: few; CDR3aa: CSVERARGTSGNTIYF; CDR3nt: TGCAGCGTTGAGAGGGCAAGGGGGACCTCTGGAAACACCATATATTTT
v_gene: TRBV5-1; j_gene: TRBJ2-5; d_gene: -; abundance: few; CDR3aa: CASRVVGWETQYF; CDR3nt: TGCGCCAGCAGGGTTGTAGGCTGGGAGACCCAGTACTTC
v_gene: TRBV7-9; j_gene: TRBJ2-6; d_gene: -; abundance: -; CDR3aa: CASSFFVTASGANVLTF; CDR3nt: TGTGCCAGCAGCTTTTTCGTAACGGCCTCTGGGGCCAACGTCCTGACTTTC
v_gene: TRBV7-2; j_gene: TRBJ2-1; d_gene: TRBD2; abundance: few; CDR3aa: CASSLMSLAGGSDEQFF; CDR3nt: TGTGCCAGCAGCTTAATGTCCCTAGCGGGAGGGTCGGATGAGCAGTTCTTC
v_gene: TRBV27; j_gene: TRBJ1-2; d_gene: -; abundance: few; CDR3aa: CASSLRGTYGYTF; CDR3nt: TGTGCCAGCAGTTTACGGGGGACCTATGGCTACACCTTC
v_gene: TRBV7-9; j_gene: TRBJ2-1; d_gene: -; abundance: few; CDR3aa: CASSLPGGQFF; CDR3nt: TGTGCCAGCAGCTTACCCGGGGGGCAGTTCTTC
v_gene: TRBV4-3; j_gene: TRBJ1-5; d_gene: TRBD1; abundance: once; CDR3aa: CASSHWTGSNQPQHF; CDR3nt: TGCGCCAGCAGCCATTGGACAGGGTCCAATCAGCCCCAGCATTTT
v_gene: TRBV5-1; j_gene: TRBJ2-5; d_gene: -; abundance: -; CDR3aa: CASRLGGQETQYF; CDR3nt: TGCGCCAGCAGACTGGGAGGCCAAGAGACCCAGTACTTC
v_gene: TRBV20-1; j_gene: TRBJ2-4; d_gene: -; abundance: -; CDR3aa: CSASLGPSGFVQYF; CDR3nt: TGCAGTGCTAGTTTGGGACCCTCGGGCTTCGTTCAGTACTTC